The 18 T cell receptor beta chains in this list originate from one sample, sequenced in a study of T cell responses to AZD1222 COVID-19 vaccine. TCRdb keeps only in-frame clones here, not all; method: immunoSEQ multiplex PCR. The data show around 120,000 clones, roughly 91% seen once. The material sequenced was peripheral blood, taken on day 0 of AZD1222 vaccination. These receptors were obtained from an adult in good health.

In this sample, this clone turned up once. This chain uses TRBV19 with TRBJ2-1; 9 bases agree with TRBD1. The CDR3 has 15 residues. J gave up 7 bases and V 6 bases, and 10 bases lay outside the gene matches. Germline V gene lookup returns CDR1 LNHDA and CDR2 SQIVND (reference sequence). The CDR3 is CASRNEGTGNNEQFF. In DNA form, the CDR3 reads TGTGCCAGTAGGAATGAGGGGACAGGGAATAATGAGCAGTTCTTC.

The genes are TRBV4-2 and TRBJ2-2, with 10 bases lining up with TRBD2. Germline V CDR1 and CDR2: LGHNA, YNFKEQ. The CDR3 covers 16 residues. V shed 1 base, J shed 4 bases, and the junction held 3 bases outside the gene matches. In DNA, the CDR3 is TGTGCCAGCAGCCAAGCCAGCGGGAGGGGCACCGGGGAGCTGTTTTTT. Protein: CASSQASGRGTGELFF.

This clone was counted once. The DNA for the CDR3 is TGTGCCAGCAGTTACTCTACTAGCGGATCCTACAATGAGCAGTTCTTC. This translates into CASSYSTSGSYNEQFF. The chain recombines TRBV6-5 with TRBJ2-1, with TRBD2 matching 8 bases. The CDR3 is 16 residues long. CDR1 and CDR2 from the germline V gene are MNHEY and SVGAGI. After removal of 0 bases from V and 1 base from J, the junction contained 2 bases not matched to a gene.

The rearrangement uses TRBV7-9 and TRBJ2-7, with TRBD1 as a possible D gene (5 bases). Per the germline V gene, CDR1 is SEHNR and CDR2 is FQNEAQ (reference sequence). This CDR3 is 13 amino acids long. Trimming stripped 3 bases from V and 6 bases from J, with 12 bases between. The CDR3 DNA sequence: TGTGCCAGCAGCTTGGTTCAGGGTTCCGAGCAGTACTTC. This encodes CASSLVQGSEQYF.

The rearrangement links TRBV2 to TRBJ1-2; D is ambiguous. Germline CDR1 and CDR2: SNHLY and FYNNEI. Trimming shortened V by 5 bases and J by 0 bases, and 10 bases separated the two germline ends. The CDR3 runs to 14 residues. CDR3 in amino acids: CASSSRTSNYGYTF. The CDR3 nucleotides are TGTGCCAGCAGTTCACGGACGTCTAACTATGGCTACACCTTC.

This clone was recorded only once. The genes are TRBV2 and TRBJ1-2; D remains unclear. The ends were cut back, 7 bases at V and 5 bases at J, with 17 bases in the middle. This CDR3 has 14 amino acids. The germline V gene encodes CDR1 SNHLY and CDR2 FYNNEI. The CDR3 reads CASTYSGDLYGYTF. The CDR3 nucleotides read TGTGCCAGCACCTACTCCGGAGATCTATATGGCTACACCTTC.

The genes are TRBV19 and TRBJ1-2; 9 positions agree with TRBD1. Germline values: CDR1 LNHDA, CDR2 SQIVND (reference sequence). Germline trimming cut 6 bases from V and 5 bases from J; bases unmatched to any gene: 4. This CDR3 region has 13 residues. In DNA form, the CDR3 reads TGTGCCAGTAGCCCCGGGACAGGGTATGGCTACACCTTC. Its translation: CASSPGTGYGYTF.

The CDR3 nucleotides are TGTGCCAGCAGGTTCACAGGGGGCGGGAACACTGAAGCTTTCTTT. This encodes CASRFTGGGNTEAFF. The rearrangement links TRBV6-5 to TRBJ1-1; 9 bases map to TRBD1. The CDR3 loop spans 15 amino acids. V trimming: 6 bases; J trimming: 1 base; junction bases outside the gene matches: 6. Germline CDR1 and CDR2: MNHEY and SVGAGI.

This clone was counted once. J is TRBJ2-7 and V is TRBV3-1 (or the pseudogene TRBV3-2); possible D gene TRBD1, 6 bases. V was cut by 1 base and J by 6 bases, with 19 bases left in between. Germline loops: CDR1 LGHDT, CDR2 YNNKEL (reference sequence). The CDR3 contains 16 residues. CDR3 nucleotides: TGTGCCAGCAGCCAAGTTTTGACAGGCTGGCGCCTCGAGCAGTACTTC. This encodes CASSQVLTGWRLEQYF.

This rearrangement joins TRBV7-9 to TRBJ2-7; 7 positions match TRBD1. Germline V lookup: CDR1 SEHNR, CDR2 FQNEAQ (reference sequence). The V gene end was trimmed by 5 bases and the J gene end by 3 bases; junction bases not matched to a gene: 7. The CDR3 runs to 14 residues. The CDR3 region is CASSVPGQSYEQYF. As DNA, the CDR3 is TGTGCCAGCAGCGTACCGGGACAGAGCTACGAGCAGTACTTC.

The rearrangement uses TRBV5-1 and TRBJ2-2; tentatively, D is TRBD2 (6 bases). V was pared by 0 bases and J by 4 bases, with 13 bases between. The germline gives CDR1 SGHRS, CDR2 YFSETQ. The CDR3 has 16 residues. This chain's CDR3 is CASSLGPVRGTGELFF. CDR3 bases: TGCGCCAGCAGCTTGGGTCCAGTGCGGGGCACCGGGGAGCTGTTTTTT. Together with reference TRBV5-1 and TRBJ2-2, the CDR3 gives the full variable domain: KAGVTQTPRYLIKTRGQQVTLSCSPISGHRSVSWYQQTPGQGLQFLFEYFSETQRNKGNFPGRFSGRQFSNSRSEMNVSTLELGDSALYLCASSLGPVRGTGELFFGEGSRLTVL.

This clone was recorded a few times. The chain carries TRBV19 and TRBJ1-5, with 11 bases that match TRBD1. Germline V gene data show CDR1 as LNHDA and CDR2 as SQIVND (reference sequence). The CDR3 loop spans 16 amino acids. Trimming took 0 bases from V and 9 from J; bases not matched to a gene: 7. This CDR3 is CASSIDWTGGPWPQHF. CDR3 nucleotides: TGTGCCAGTAGTATAGATTGGACAGGGGGCCCATGGCCCCAGCATTTT.

V and J are TRBV6-5 and TRBJ1-5; possible D gene TRBD1, 5 bases. The CDR3 is made up of 15 amino acids. Trimming took off 11 bases at V and 0 bases at J, with 17 bases between the two ends. Germline CDR1 and CDR2: MNHEY and SVGAGI. CDR3: CAHRRGPNSNQPQHF. CDR3 in DNA: TGTGCCCACCGGCGGGGCCCCAATAGCAATCAGCCCCAGCATTTT.

This chain connects TRBV2 to TRBJ1-2, with D perhaps matching TRBD1 (5 bases). The V end was cut by 6 bases, the J end by 3 bases, with 14 bases between. Germline V gene data show CDR1 as SNHLY and CDR2 as FYNNEI. The CDR3 is 14 residues long. The CDR3 reads CASRKGSRDYGYTF. DNA of the CDR3: TGTGCCAGCAGGAAGGGGAGTAGGGACTATGGCTACACCTTC.

This chain joins TRBV3-1 (or the pseudogene TRBV3-2) and TRBJ1-4, with 8 bases that match TRBD1. The V gene end was trimmed by 8 bases and the J gene end by 3 bases; junction bases not matched to a gene: 5. The CDR3 consists of 14 residues. The germline CDR1 and CDR2 sequences are LGHDT and YNNKEL (reference sequence). As DNA, the CDR3 is TGTGCCAGCGCCAGGGGGCCAGCTAATGAAAAACTGTTTTTT. As protein: CASARGPANEKLFF.

This chain joins TRBV5-4 and TRBJ2-7, with 7 nucleotides matching TRBD2. This CDR3 is 13 amino acids long. Germline loops: CDR1 SGHNT, CDR2 YYREEE (reference sequence). This CDR3 reads CAVGGDAAYEQYF. CDR3 nucleotide sequence: TGTGCGGTTGGGGGGGACGCCGCCTACGAGCAGTACTTC.

V usage is TRBV9 and J usage is TRBJ1-2; no definite D call. This CDR3 comprises 13 residues. The V end lost 4 bases, the J end lost 2 bases, and 9 bases lay between the germline ends. Germline CDR1 and CDR2: SGDLS and YYNGEE. This CDR3 is CASSPMENYGYTF. The CDR3 DNA follows: TGTGCCAGCAGCCCAATGGAGAACTATGGCTACACCTTC.

This clone has only one observation. The chain links TRBV7-8 to TRBJ2-3; 10 nucleotides line up with TRBD2. Trimming took 0 bases from V and 7 from J; bases not matched to a gene: 1. Germline V gives CDR1 SGHVS, CDR2 FQNEAQ. CDR3 length: 14 amino acids. The CDR3 DNA reads as TGTGCCAGCAGCTTAGCTAGCGGGAGGTATACGCAGTATTTT. Translation: CASSLASGRYTQYF.